Following are 3 T cell receptor beta chains from one sample sequenced in a study of shared clonotypes between healthy human individuals. Libraries were prepared by immunoSEQ multiplex PCR; TCRdb keeps only in-frame clonotypes and omits some of them. The sample contains roughly 490,000 clones, over 65% of which appear only once. Sequenced sample: PBMCs. These receptors came from a woman between 40 and 55 years old in good health. Some clones in this sample may be carry-over from other donors' samples.

The V call is TRBV30, the J call TRBJ2-5; D is unclear. The V end was cut by 3 bases, the J end by 0 bases, with 8 bases between. CDR1 and CDR2 from the germline V gene are GTSNPN and SVGIG (reference sequence). This CDR3 has 13 amino acids. CDR3 loop: CAWRVTHQETQYF. Here the CDR3 DNA reads TGTGCCTGGAGAGTGACTCACCAAGAGACCCAGTACTTC. Looking up the rest from reference TRBV30 and TRBJ2-5 gives the full variable domain: SQTIHQWPATLVQPVGSPLSLECTVEGTSNPNLYWYRQAAGRGLQLLFYSVGIGQISSEVPQNLSASRPQDRQFILSSKKLLLSDSGFYLCAWRVTHQETQYFGPGTRLLVL.

This clone came up once. The chain recombines TRBV27 with TRBJ2-7; D remains ambiguous. The V end was cut by 5 bases, the J end by 6 bases, with 11 bases between. Germline CDR1 MNHEY, CDR2 SMNVEV (reference sequence). The length of the CDR3 is 12 residues. The CDR3 sequence: CASSEDAAEQYF. In DNA, the CDR3 is TGTGCCAGCAGTGAAGACGCGGCCGAGCAGTACTTC.

In nucleotides, the CDR3 is TGTGCCAGCAGCTCCACTGGGCTAGCGGCCTACAATGAGCAGTTCTTC. It codes for CASSSTGLAAYNEQFF. This chain links TRBV7-9 with TRBJ2-1; 7 bases align to TRBD2. Trimming cost V 4 bases and J 2 bases; bases outside gene matches: 8. This CDR3 is built from 16 residues. CDR1 and CDR2 (germline): SEHNR, FQNEAQ (reference sequence).